This T cell receptor (beta chain) came from a study of blood T cell repertoires in COVID-19. Turning to the study itself: Donors in the United States, Italy and Spain gave samples during acute or convalescent COVID-19.

Germline CDR1 reads LGHDT; CDR2 reads YNNKEL (reference sequence). Trimming cost V 6 bases and J 7 bases; bases outside gene matches: 11. The CDR3 has 14 residues. Produced via immunoSEQ multiplex PCR; TCRdb's table is partial and in-frame only. The sample includes some 310,000 clones, around nine tenths of them seen just once. The sequence was obtained from a woman in her twenties or thirties who had recovered from COVID-19. The chain is built from TRBV3-1 (or the pseudogene TRBV3-2) and TRBJ1-2; 7 bases line up with TRBD1. The source material was PBMCs or T cells enriched from blood (not recorded which). In DNA, the CDR3 is TGTGCCAGCAGATCGCGCAGGGGGAGCCCTGGCTACACCTTC. It translates to CASRSRRGSPGYTF.